The rows below give T cell receptor beta chains drawn from one sample of a study of somatic mutations in cytotoxic T cells in rheumatoid arthritis. Clones were sequenced by immunoSEQ multiplex PCR, and TCRdb holds only the in-frame ones, with some missing. Of some 3,600 clones in the sample, around 80% were seen once. The sample was CD8+ T cells sorted from blood. The origin of the receptors is a man aged 40-50 years with rheumatoid arthritis. Each CDR3 is given with its conserved first and last residue. The D gene is left open where the match is weak. Clone size is stated in some rows and not others, as once, few, many or a class when expanded.

d_call	clone_size	v_call	j_call	cdr3_length	cdr3_nt	cdr3_aa
NA	NA	TRBV4-3	TRBJ2-1	15	TGCGCCAGCAGCCAACTATCCGGCGGATACAATGAGCAGTTCTTC	CASSQLSGGYNEQFF
TRBD1	NA	TRBV5-5	TRBJ2-7	14	TGTGCCAGCAGCTTAGGGGACAGAAACTACGAGCAGTACTTC	CASSLGDRNYEQYF
TRBD1	once	TRBV27	TRBJ2-7	15	TGTGCCAGCAGTCTCGGACAGGTCGAAGGGTACGAGCAGTACTTC	CASSLGQVEGYEQYF
NA	few	TRBV4-3	TRBJ2-7	14	TGCGCCAGCACCCCCTCTATTACAGTTGGCGAGCAGTACTTC	CASTPSITVGEQYF
TRBD2	once	TRBV2	TRBJ2-1	21	TGTGCCAGCAGTGACACTCACCCGGGACTAGCGGGAGCAGGTGGGGACAATGAGCAGTTCTTC	CASSDTHPGLAGAGGDNEQFF
NA	NA	TRBV5-1	TRBJ2-1	16	TGCGCCAGCAGCTTGGTCCTAGGCTGGTGGTACAATGAGCAGTTCTTC	CASSLVLGWWYNEQFF
NA	NA	TRBV4-2	TRBJ2-5	18	TGTGCCAGCAGCCAAGAGGGAGGGGGTGGCGGAGTCTCAGAGACCCAGTACTTC	CASSQEGGGGGVSETQYF
NA	NA	TRBV4-3	TRBJ2-7	15	TGCGCCAGCAGCCAATCTTCCGTCGGGAGCTACGAGCAGTACTTC	CASSQSSVGSYEQYF
TRBD2	NA	TRBV28	TRBJ2-1	16	TGTGCCAGCAGTCGGATACTAGCGGACTCCTACAATGAGCAGTTCTTC	CASSRILADSYNEQFF
NA	NA	TRBV4-1	TRBJ1-1	16	TGCGCCAGCAGCCTTATTCTTATACAGGGTACGTCCGAAGCTTTCTTT	CASSLILIQGTSEAFF
NA	NA	TRBV6-1	TRBJ2-6	15	TGTGCCAGCAGTGATGAGGTTTCTGGGGCCAACGTCCTGACTTTC	CASSDEVSGANVLTF
TRBD2	once	TRBV27	TRBJ2-3	15	TGTGCCAGCAGTTCCCGAGGGAGGGGCACAGATACGCAGTATTTT	CASSSRGRGTDTQYF
TRBD1	NA	TRBV5-4	TRBJ1-1	14	TGTGCCAGCAGTGACAGGGAAGGCAACACTGAAGCTTTCTTT	CASSDREGNTEAFF
NA	NA	TRBV9	TRBJ2-7	16	TGTGCCAGCAGCGGTAGAGGCGGGACGGAATCCTACGAGCAGTACTTC	CASSGRGGTESYEQYF
TRBD1	few	TRBV27	TRBJ2-7	14	TGTGCCAGCAGTTTACAGGGGGCCAATTACGAGCAGTACTTC	CASSLQGANYEQYF
TRBD2	NA	TRBV28	TRBJ2-7	17	TGTGCCAGCAGTTTATGGGAGGGGCGGGAGCTCGGTCTCGAGCAGTACTTC	CASSLWEGRELGLEQYF
NA	NA	TRBV4-1	TRBJ1-2	14	TGCGCCAGCAGCCAAGGGCGACAGATCTATGGCTACACCTTC	CASSQGRQIYGYTF
TRBD1	large	TRBV14	TRBJ2-1	14	TGTGCCAGCAGCCGACAGGGGGCCTACAATGAGCAGTTCTTC	CASSRQGAYNEQFF
TRBD2	NA	TRBV7-6	TRBJ2-3	16	TGTGCCAGCAGCAACCAAGCGGGAGGGCATGCAGATACGCAGTATTTT	CASSNQAGGHADTQYF
TRBD1	NA	TRBV27	TRBJ1-5	18	TGTGCCAGCAGTCAGAAAGTGACAGGGGTTCTTGTCAATCAGCCCCAGCATTTT	CASSQKVTGVLVNQPQHF
NA	NA	TRBV5-6	TRBJ1-5	12	TGTGCCAGCAGTTTCCAGAATCAGCCCCAGCATTTT	CASSFQNQPQHF
NA	NA	TRBV21-1	TRBJ2-6	17	TGTGCCAGCAGCAAAGCGGGACAGGCAGCTGGGGCCAACGTCCTGACTTTC	CASSKAGQAAGANVLTF